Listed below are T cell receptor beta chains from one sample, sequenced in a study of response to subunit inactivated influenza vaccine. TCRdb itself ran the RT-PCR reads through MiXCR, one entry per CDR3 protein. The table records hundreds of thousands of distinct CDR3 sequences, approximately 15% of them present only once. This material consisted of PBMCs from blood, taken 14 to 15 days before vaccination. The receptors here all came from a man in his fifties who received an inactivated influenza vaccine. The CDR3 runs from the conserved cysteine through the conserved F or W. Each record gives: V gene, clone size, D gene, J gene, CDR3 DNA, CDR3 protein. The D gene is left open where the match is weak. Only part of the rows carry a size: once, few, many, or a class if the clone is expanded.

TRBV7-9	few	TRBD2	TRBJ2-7	TGTGCCAGCAGCTTAGCGGGACTAGTCTACGAGCAGTACTTC	CASSLAGLVYEQYF
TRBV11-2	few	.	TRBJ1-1	TGTGCCAGCAGCTTCTGGCAGGAAGCTTTCTTT	CASSFWQEAFF
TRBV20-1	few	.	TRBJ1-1	TGCAGTGTTACCCCCCCGGGCGGAGCTTTCTTT	CSVTPPGGAFF
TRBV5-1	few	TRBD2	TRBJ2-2	TGCGCCAGCAGATTCCTAGCGGGAGTTAACACCGGGGAGCTGTTTTTT	CASRFLAGVNTGELFF
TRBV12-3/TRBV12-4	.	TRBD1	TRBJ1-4	TGTGCCAGCAGACGAGGACAGGGGGCAAATGAAAAACTGTTTTTT	CASRRGQGANEKLFF
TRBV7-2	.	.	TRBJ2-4	TGTGCCAGCAACTCACTCGGGGGTCAGGGCATTCAGTACTTC	CASNSLGGQGIQYF
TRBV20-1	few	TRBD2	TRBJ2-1	TGCAGTGCTTCTCCGGGACTAGCTAGGTTGGAGCAGTTCTTC	CSASPGLARLEQFF
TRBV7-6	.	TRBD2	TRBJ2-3	TGTGCCAGCAGCCGCCTCTTGGGGCTAGCGGGAAAAATAGATACGCAGTATTTT	CASSRLLGLAGKIDTQYF
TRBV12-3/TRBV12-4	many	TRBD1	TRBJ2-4	TGTGCCAGCAGTCAATTGGGGACAGGGGGCTACATTCAGTACTTC	CASSQLGTGGYIQYF
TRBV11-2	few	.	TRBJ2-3	TGTGCCAGCAGCTCATTCAGGGGCCCCACAGATACGCAGTATTTT	CASSSFRGPTDTQYF
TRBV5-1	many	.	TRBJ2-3	TGCGCCAGCAGCCCACGCCTCCAGGGGGATACGCAGTATTTT	CASSPRLQGDTQYF
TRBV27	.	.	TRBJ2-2	TGTGCCAGCAGTTTTCCGAGGGTTGGCGGGGAGCTGTTTTTT	CASSFPRVGGELFF
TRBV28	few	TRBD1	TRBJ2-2	TGTGCCAGCAGTCGACAGGGCTTGCCCGGGGAGCTGTTTTTT	CASSRQGLPGELFF
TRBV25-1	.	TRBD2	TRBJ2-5	TGTGCCAGCAGTGCTCTAGCGGCGCCGATCCAAGAGACCCAGTACTTC	CASSALAAPIQETQYF
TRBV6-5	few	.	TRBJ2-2	TGTGCCAGCAGTTTTCTAGCGAGGAACACCGGGGAGCTGTTTTTT	CASSFLARNTGELFF
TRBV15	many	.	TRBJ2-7	TGTGCCACCAGCAGAGATTTCGCAGGTGGGAGTGACGAGCAGTACTTC	CATSRDFAGGSDEQYF
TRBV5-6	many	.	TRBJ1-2	TGTGCCAGCCGGGGGAGGGCCGGCTATGGCTACACCTTC	CASRGRAGYGYTF
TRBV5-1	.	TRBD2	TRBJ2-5	TGCGCCAGCAGCGCCCAACTAGCGCATACTCAAGAGACCCAGTACTTC	CASSAQLAHTQETQYF
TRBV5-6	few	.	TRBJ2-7	TGTGCCAGCAGCCATCCCCCCACGGACTACGAGCAGTACTTC	CASSHPPTDYEQYF
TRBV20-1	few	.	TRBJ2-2	TGCAGTGCTAGACAGGGTGGCACCGGGGAGCTGTTTTTT	CSARQGGTGELFF
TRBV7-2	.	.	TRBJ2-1	TGTGCCAGCGCCCTCTTGGGGTTGGGGGGGCGGCAGTTCTTC	CASALLGLGGRQFF
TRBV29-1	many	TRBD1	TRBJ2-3	TGCAGCGTTGAAGAGGACAGGACAGATACGCAGTATTTT	CSVEEDRTDTQYF
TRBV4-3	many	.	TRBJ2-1	TGCGCCAGCAGCCAAGGGGGGGGCAGGAATGAGCAGTTCTTC	CASSQGGGRNEQFF
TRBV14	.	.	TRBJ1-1	TGTGCCAGCAGCCCTCAAGACACTGAAGCTTTCTTT	CASSPQDTEAFF
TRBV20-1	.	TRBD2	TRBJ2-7	TGCAGTGCTAATAGCGGGATCTCCTACGAGCAGTACTTC	CSANSGISYEQYF
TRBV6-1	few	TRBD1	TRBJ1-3	TGTGCCAGCAGTACCACGGGACAGGGGAGAAACACCATATATTTT	CASSTTGQGRNTIYF
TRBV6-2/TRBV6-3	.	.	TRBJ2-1	TGTGCCAGCAGTCCCCCGGGAAGCGGGCAGTTCTTC	CASSPPGSGQFF
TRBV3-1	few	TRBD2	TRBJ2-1	TGTGCCAGCAGCCAAGATCCTAGCGGGGGGACCTACAATGAGCAGTTCTTC	CASSQDPSGGTYNEQFF
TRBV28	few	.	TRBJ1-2	TGTGCCAGCAGACAATCAGCAGGTTCCAACCGGGGCAACTATGGCTACACCTTC	CASRQSAGSNRGNYGYTF
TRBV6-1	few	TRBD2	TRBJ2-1	TGTGCCAGCAGTCGCAGCGGGAGTGGTTACAATGAGCAGTTCTTC	CASSRSGSGYNEQFF
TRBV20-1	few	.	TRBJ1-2	TGCAGTGCTAGTCCCCAGGGCCGTGGGTATGGCTACACCTTC	CSASPQGRGYGYTF
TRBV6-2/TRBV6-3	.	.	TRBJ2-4	TGTGCCAGCAGCTACAGGAGGGCCAAAAACATTCAGTACTTC	CASSYRRAKNIQYF
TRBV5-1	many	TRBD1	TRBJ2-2	TGCGCCAGCAGCTTGGAGACAGGGACCAACACCGGGGAGCTGTTTTTT	CASSLETGTNTGELFF
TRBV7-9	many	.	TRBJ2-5	TGTGCCAGCAGCTTTTCCCAAGAGACCCAGTACTTC	CASSFSQETQYF
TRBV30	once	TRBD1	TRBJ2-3	TGTGCCTGGAGGACAGGGATGGGCACAGATACGCAGTATTTT	CAWRTGMGTDTQYF
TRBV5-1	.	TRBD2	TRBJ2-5	TGCGCCAGCAGCTCTCTTCTAGCGGGAGAGCGGGAGACCCAGTACTTC	CASSSLLAGERETQYF
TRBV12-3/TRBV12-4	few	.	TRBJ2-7	TGTGCCAGCAGAATCGCCGTTAACGAGCAGTACTTC	CASRIAVNEQYF
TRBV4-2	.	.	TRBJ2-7	TGTGCCAGCAGCCAAGTAGCCCGGACCGGGACCTACGAGCAGTACTTC	CASSQVARTGTYEQYF
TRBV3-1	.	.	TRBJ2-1	TGTGCCAGCAGCCAAGATTGGTCCGAGGAGCAGTTCTTC	CASSQDWSEEQFF
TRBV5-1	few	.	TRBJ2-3	TGCGCCAGCAGCTTCGACAGTTACAAAGATACGCAGTATTTT	CASSFDSYKDTQYF
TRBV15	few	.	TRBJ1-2	TGTGCCACCAGCCACCCGGGGGGCGGCTATGGCTACACCTTC	CATSHPGGGYGYTF
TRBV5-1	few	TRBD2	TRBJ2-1	TGCGCCAGCAGCTGGGAGGGTGAGCAGTTCTTC	CASSWEGEQFF
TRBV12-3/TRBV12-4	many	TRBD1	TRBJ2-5	TGTGCCAGCAGTTGGGGACAGGGGCCCCAAGAGACCCAGTACTTC	CASSWGQGPQETQYF
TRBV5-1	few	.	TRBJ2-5	TGCGCCAGCAGCTCAGGGGGGGAAGAGACCCAGTACTTC	CASSSGGEETQYF
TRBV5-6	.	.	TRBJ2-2	TGTGCCAGCAGTCTCAGCCTTTTTGGCACCGGGGAGCTGTTTTTT	CASSLSLFGTGELFF
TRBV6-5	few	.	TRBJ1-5	TGTGCCAGCAGTTACTCATGGGGAGGCAATCAGCCCCAGCATTTT	CASSYSWGGNQPQHF
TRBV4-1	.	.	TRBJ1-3	TGCGCCAGCAGCCAAGTACTTAAGGGGAGCTCTGGAAACACCATATATTTT	CASSQVLKGSSGNTIYF
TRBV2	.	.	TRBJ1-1	TGTGCCAGCAGGCAGACCCGACAGGTAACTGAAGCTTTCTTT	CASRQTRQVTEAFF